This T cell receptor (beta chain) originates from a study of blood T cells in healthy people across ages. Sample-barcoded 5' priming and a J-beta primer mix drove a second PCR of roughly 6 to 12 cycles. A minimum of 3 million CDR3-containing paired-end reads was obtained for each sample. In TCRdb, the 5' RACE reads were re-called with MiXCR into one record per CDR3 protein. The sample yields approximately 810,000 distinct CDR3 sequences, roughly 34% seen once. This CDR3 region has 15 residues. Trimming took 5 bases from V and 3 from J, leaving 18 bases between them. Germline lookup yields CDR1 SQVTM and CDR2 ANQGSEA. Each donor was a healthy Caucasian individual from Russia, aged 6 to 90. Isolation recovered at least 6.5 million PBMCs from every sample. Total RNA was extracted at no less than 6 micrograms per sample.

The chain employs TRBV29-1 and TRBJ2-3, with D tentatively TRBD1 (6 bases). The origin of this receptor is a man aged 18-30 years in good health. The sequencing input was blood. The DNA of the CDR3 is TGCAGCGTTTGGGGCCGTGTCAGGGGTACAGATACGCAGTATTTT. Protein sequence: CSVWGRVRGTDTQYF.